These T cell receptor beta chains were read from a single sample in a study of blood T cell repertoires in COVID-19. TCRdb's table, derived via immunoSEQ multiplex PCR, lists solely in-frame clones and lacks some. The table lists approximately 500,000 clones, roughly nine tenths of them singletons. The sequencing sample was made of peripheral blood. The source of these receptors is a woman aged 50 to 60 with COVID-19, enrolled during active disease. Both conserved end residues are part of each CDR3. D genes are given only for firm matches. Part of the rows lack a size; the others show once, few, many or a class for expanded clones.

CDR3	DNA	size	V	J	D
CASGLVHRAEAFF	TGTGCTAGTGGTTTGGTACACAGGGCTGAAGCTTTCTTT	-	TRBV12-5	TRBJ1-1	-
CAWNSFGEKLFF	TGTGCCTGGAACAGCTTCGGTGAAAAACTGTTTTTT	-	TRBV30	TRBJ1-4	-
CASSEDRTIYNSPLHF	TGTGCCAGCAGTGAGGACAGGACGATCTATAATTCACCCCTCCACTTT	-	TRBV2	TRBJ1-6	TRBD1
CASRPTSGPYEQYF	TGTGCCAGCAGACCGACTAGCGGTCCATACGAGCAGTACTTC	-	TRBV7-2	TRBJ2-7	TRBD2
CAWRVTGGGNTIYF	TGTGCCTGGAGGGTGACAGGGGGAGGTAACACCATATATTTT	-	TRBV30	TRBJ1-3	TRBD1
CASSPGTGAFISNTEAFF	TGTGCCAGCTCACCCGGGACAGGGGCCTTTATTTCGAACACTGAAGCTTTCTTT	-	TRBV18	TRBJ1-1	TRBD1
CASGSPPGNYGYTF	TGTGCTAGTGGTTCCCCTCCAGGGAACTATGGCTACACCTTC	-	TRBV12-5	TRBJ1-2	-
CASSLVPGSYAEQYF	TGTGCCAGCAGCTTAGTGCCTGGGAGCTACGCGGAGCAGTACTTC	-	TRBV11-2	TRBJ2-7	-
CASSAAYHEQYF	TGTGCCAGCAGCGCGGCATATCACGAGCAGTACTTC	-	TRBV2	TRBJ2-7	-
CASSLRTGGDNSPLHF	TGTGCCAGCAGCCTTAGGACAGGGGGCGATAATTCACCCCTCCACTTT	-	TRBV7-9	TRBJ1-6	TRBD1
CASSDASLAGGNNEQFF	TGTGCCAGCAGTGACGCGTCACTCGCGGGGGGAAACAATGAGCAGTTCTTC	-	TRBV6-4	TRBJ2-1	TRBD2
CATSGGTDFYGYTF	TGTGCCACCTCCGGAGGGACAGATTTCTATGGCTACACCTTC	-	TRBV19	TRBJ1-2	TRBD1
CAWSVQGIGEQFF	TGTGCCTGGAGTGTACAGGGGATCGGTGAGCAGTTCTTC	-	TRBV30	TRBJ2-1	TRBD1
CASSALPTGSGNTIYF	TGTGCCAGCAGCGCCCTCCCGACAGGCTCTGGAAACACCATATATTTT	-	TRBV9	TRBJ1-3	-
CASSPRTSSNEQFF	TGCGCCAGCAGCCCCCGGACTAGTAGCAATGAGCAGTTCTTC	-	TRBV5-1	TRBJ2-1	TRBD2
CASSLDPRARQPQHF	TGTGCCAGCAGCTTAGACCCCAGGGCGCGGCAGCCCCAGCATTTT	-	TRBV11-2	TRBJ1-5	-
CASSPRVAGAYEQYF	TGTGCCAGCTCACCACGGGTAGCGGGGGCCTACGAGCAGTACTTC	-	TRBV18	TRBJ2-7	TRBD2
CASSQARGYSPLHF	TGTGCCAGCAGCCAGGCTCGGGGGTATTCACCCCTCCACTTT	-	TRBV3-1/TRBV3-2	TRBJ1-6	-
CASSLTGAGELFF	TGTGCCAGCAGCTTGACAGGAGCCGGGGAGCTGTTTTTT	-	TRBV5-6	TRBJ2-2	-
CSASPANFDGYTF	TGCAGTGCTAGTCCCGCGAATTTTGATGGCTACACCTTC	-	TRBV20-1	TRBJ1-2	-
CASSPERGAYGYTF	TGTGCCAGCAGCCCAGAAAGGGGCGCCTATGGCTACACCTTC	few	TRBV4-2	TRBJ1-2	-
CASDSSSVSGTEAFF	TGTGCCAGTGATTCTTCGTCGGTGTCGGGAACTGAAGCTTTCTTT	-	TRBV19	TRBJ1-1	-
CASSPQGVYKLFF	TGTGCCAGCAGCCCCCAGGGGGTGTACAAACTGTTTTTT	once	TRBV11-2	TRBJ1-4	TRBD1
CASRSAGLTEAFF	TGTGCCAGCCGCTCGGCCGGACTCACTGAAGCTTTCTTT	-	TRBV4-2	TRBJ1-1	-
CASTNTSAGYEQYF	TGTGCCAGCACCAACACTAGCGCGGGATACGAGCAGTACTTC	-	TRBV28	TRBJ2-7	TRBD2
CASSSPRYYYGYTF	TGTGCCAGCAGCTCCCCCCGGTATTACTATGGCTACACCTTC	-	TRBV11-2	TRBJ1-2	-
CASSIDRYTEAFF	TGTGCCAGTAGTATCGACAGGTACACTGAAGCTTTCTTT	-	TRBV19	TRBJ1-1	-
CASSPVGTSVAYEQYF	TGTGCCAGCAGTCCGGTCGGGACTAGCGTTGCCTACGAGCAGTACTTC	-	TRBV28	TRBJ2-7	TRBD2
CASSQEGGTYGYTF	TGTGCCAGCAGCCAAGAAGGGGGCACCTATGGCTACACCTTC	-	TRBV3-1/TRBV3-2	TRBJ1-2	TRBD1
CASSMGRGGGSYEQYF	TGTGCCAGTAGTATGGGGAGGGGTGGAGGATCCTACGAGCAGTACTTC	-	TRBV19	TRBJ2-7	TRBD2
CASSEAQGLMGF	TGTGCCAGCAGTGAAGCTCAGGGTCTGATGGGCTTC	-	TRBV2	TRBJ2-7	-
CASSLGFRGTSPLHF	TGTGCCAGCAGCTTGGGATTCAGGGGAACCTCACCCCTCCACTTT	once	TRBV11-2	TRBJ1-6	-
CSASRWAGKTHEQYF	TGCAGTGCTAGTAGGTGGGCAGGGAAGACCCACGAGCAGTACTTC	-	TRBV20-1	TRBJ2-7	-
CASSYSSYEAFF	TGTGCCAGCAGTTACTCTAGCTATGAAGCTTTCTTT	-	TRBV6-5	TRBJ1-1	-
CASSLEAGKDTQYF	TGCGCCAGCAGCTTGGAGGCAGGTAAAGATACGCAGTATTTT	once	TRBV5-1	TRBJ2-3	-
CASSPRGSGTGNTIYF	TGTGCCAGCAGCCCCCGCGGGTCTGGGACTGGAAACACCATATATTTT	-	TRBV7-9	TRBJ1-3	-
CASSPTRGNTIYF	TGTGCCAGCAGCCCTACGCGCGGAAACACCATATATTTT	-	TRBV4-2	TRBJ1-3	-
CASSFDSKGNTEAFF	TGTGCCAGCAGCTTCGACAGTAAAGGGAACACTGAAGCTTTCTTT	-	TRBV5-4	TRBJ1-1	-
CASSIAVLWDSGELFF	TGTGCCAGTAGTATAGCCGTCTTATGGGACAGCGGGGAGCTGTTTTTT	-	TRBV19	TRBJ2-2	TRBD1
CASSLDSSGANVLTF	TGTGCCAGCAGCCTGGACAGCTCTGGGGCCAACGTCCTGACTTTC	-	TRBV5-4	TRBJ2-6	-
CASRRDQETQYF	TGTGCCTCCCGCAGGGACCAAGAGACCCAGTACTTC	-	TRBV30	TRBJ2-5	-
CASSGEGQGMWTEAFF	TGTGCCAGCAGTGGGGAGGGACAGGGAATGTGGACTGAAGCTTTCTTT	-	TRBV25-1	TRBJ1-1	TRBD1
CASSRLTGDSPLHF	TGTGCCAGCAGTCGGCTTACGGGGGATTCACCCCTCCACTTT	-	TRBV6-5	TRBJ1-6	-
CAWSKSDSSAFF	TGTGCCTGGAGCAAATCGGACTCATCGGCTTTCTTT	-	TRBV30	TRBJ1-1	-
CASSAQGSNQPQHF	TGTGCCAGCAGCGCTCAGGGAAGCAATCAGCCCCAGCATTTT	-	TRBV3-1/TRBV3-2	TRBJ1-5	-
CASSLGGDTQYF	TGTGCCAGCAGTTTAGGGGGCGATACGCAGTATTTT	-	TRBV27	TRBJ2-3	-
CAISESLANEQFF	TGTGCCATCAGTGAGTCACTAGCGAATGAGCAGTTCTTC	-	TRBV10-3	TRBJ2-1	TRBD2
CASSSLRKPQHF	TGTGCCAGCAGTTCTCTGAGGAAGCCCCAGCATTTT	-	TRBV6-2/TRBV6-3	TRBJ1-5	-
CASSPKGNSPLHF	TGTGCCAGCAGCCCCAAGGGGAATTCACCCCTCCACTTT	-	TRBV9	TRBJ1-6	-
CASSPPETDTQYF	TGTGCCAGCAGCCCCCCTGAGACAGATACGCAGTATTTT	-	TRBV3-1/TRBV3-2	TRBJ2-3	-
CASSSFSYEQYF	TGTGCCAGCAGCTCCTTCTCCTACGAGCAGTACTTC	few	TRBV7-9	TRBJ2-7	-